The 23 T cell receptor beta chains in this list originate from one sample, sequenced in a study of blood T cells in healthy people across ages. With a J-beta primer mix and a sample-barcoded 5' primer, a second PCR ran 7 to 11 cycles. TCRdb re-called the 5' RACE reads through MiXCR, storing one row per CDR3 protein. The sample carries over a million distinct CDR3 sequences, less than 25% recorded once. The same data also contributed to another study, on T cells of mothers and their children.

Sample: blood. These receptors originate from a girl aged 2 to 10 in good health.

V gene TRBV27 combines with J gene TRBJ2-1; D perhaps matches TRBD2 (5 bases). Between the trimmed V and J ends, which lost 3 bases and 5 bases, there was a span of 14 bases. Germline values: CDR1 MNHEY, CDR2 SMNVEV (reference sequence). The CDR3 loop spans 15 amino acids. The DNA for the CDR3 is TGTGCCAGCAGTTTGGACTCCTTTTCTCACAATGAGCAGTTCTTC. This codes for CASSLDSFSHNEQFF.

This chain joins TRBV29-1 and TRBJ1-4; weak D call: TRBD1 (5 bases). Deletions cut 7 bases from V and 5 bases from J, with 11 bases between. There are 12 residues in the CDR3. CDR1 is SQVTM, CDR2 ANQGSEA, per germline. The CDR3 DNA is TGCAGCGCGGGACTGGGGAATGAAAAACTGTTTTTT. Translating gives CSAGLGNEKLFF.

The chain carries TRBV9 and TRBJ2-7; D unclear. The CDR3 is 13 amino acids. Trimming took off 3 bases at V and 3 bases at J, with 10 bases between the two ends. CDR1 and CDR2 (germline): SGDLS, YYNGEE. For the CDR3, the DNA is TGTGCCAGCAGCGCGGTCTCAAACTACGAGCAGTACTTC. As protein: CASSAVSNYEQYF.

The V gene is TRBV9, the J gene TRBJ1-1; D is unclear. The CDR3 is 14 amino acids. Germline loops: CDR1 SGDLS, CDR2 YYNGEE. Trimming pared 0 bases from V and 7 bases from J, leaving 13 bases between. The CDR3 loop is CASSVGLGRYEAFF. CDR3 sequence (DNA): TGTGCCAGCAGCGTAGGGCTGGGGAGATATGAAGCTTTCTTT.

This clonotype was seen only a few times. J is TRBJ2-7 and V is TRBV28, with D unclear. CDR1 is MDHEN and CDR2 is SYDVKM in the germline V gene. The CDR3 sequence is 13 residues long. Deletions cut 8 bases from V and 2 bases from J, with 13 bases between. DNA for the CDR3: TGTGCCAGCGTCGGTAGCAGAACCTACGAGCAGTACTTC. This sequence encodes CASVGSRTYEQYF.

CDR3 loop: CSVENGEQFF. In DNA, the CDR3 is TGCAGCGTTGAAAACGGAGAGCAGTTCTTC. V is TRBV29-1 and J is TRBJ2-1; D is unresolved. The CDR3 totals 10 residues. V was clipped by 2 bases and J by 10 bases, with 6 bases between them. CDR1 is SQVTM, CDR2 ANQGSEA, per germline.

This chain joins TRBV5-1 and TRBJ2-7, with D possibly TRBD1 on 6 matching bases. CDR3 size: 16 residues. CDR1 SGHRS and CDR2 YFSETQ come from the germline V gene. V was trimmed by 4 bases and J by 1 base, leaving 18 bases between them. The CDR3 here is CASSPKGVVGSYEQYF. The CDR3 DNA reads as TGCGCCAGCAGCCCCAAGGGGGTAGTAGGGTCCTACGAGCAGTACTTC.

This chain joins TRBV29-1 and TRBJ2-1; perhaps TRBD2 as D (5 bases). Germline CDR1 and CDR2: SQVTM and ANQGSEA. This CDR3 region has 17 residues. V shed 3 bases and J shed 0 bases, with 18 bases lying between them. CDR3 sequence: CSVDPGSVAGSYNEQFF. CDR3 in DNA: TGCAGCGTTGACCCCGGAAGTGTGGCGGGCTCCTACAATGAGCAGTTCTTC.

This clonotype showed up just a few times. CDR3 sequence: CASSQQRGSGHTIHEQYF. The DNA for the CDR3 is TGTGCCAGCAGCCAACAACGAGGGTCCGGGCATACTATCCACGAGCAGTACTTC. The chain joins TRBV14 to TRBJ2-7; D is perhaps TRBD2 (5 bases). Germline values: CDR1 SGHDN, CDR2 FVKESK. The V end was cut by 2 bases, the J end by 5 bases, with 25 bases between. CDR3 length: 18 residues.

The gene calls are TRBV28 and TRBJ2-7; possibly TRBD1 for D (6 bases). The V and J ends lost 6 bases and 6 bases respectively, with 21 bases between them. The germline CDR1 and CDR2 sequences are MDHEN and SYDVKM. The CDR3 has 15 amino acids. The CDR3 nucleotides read TGTGCCAGCAGGGAAACCGGGACAAGGGCATCCGAGCAGTACTTC. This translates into CASRETGTRASEQYF.

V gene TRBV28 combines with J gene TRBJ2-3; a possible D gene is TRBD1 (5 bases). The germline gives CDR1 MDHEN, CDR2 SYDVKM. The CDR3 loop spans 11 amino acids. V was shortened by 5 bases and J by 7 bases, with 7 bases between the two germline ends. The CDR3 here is CASSRQNTQYF. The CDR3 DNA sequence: TGTGCCAGCAGTCGACAGAATACGCAGTATTTT.

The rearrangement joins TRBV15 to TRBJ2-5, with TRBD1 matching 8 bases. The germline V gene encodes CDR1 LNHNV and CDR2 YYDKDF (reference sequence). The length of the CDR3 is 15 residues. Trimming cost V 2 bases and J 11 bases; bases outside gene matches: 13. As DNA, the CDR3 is TGTGCCACCAGCAGATTTACAGGGGGGTTAGTGCCGCAGTACTTC. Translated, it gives CATSRFTGGLVPQYF.

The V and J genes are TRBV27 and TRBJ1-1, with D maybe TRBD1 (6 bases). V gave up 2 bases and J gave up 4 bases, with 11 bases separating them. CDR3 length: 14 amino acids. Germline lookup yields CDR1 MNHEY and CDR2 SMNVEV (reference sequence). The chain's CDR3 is CASSLTGALTEAFF. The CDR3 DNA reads TGTGCCAGCAGTTTAACGGGGGCGCTCACTGAAGCTTTCTTT.

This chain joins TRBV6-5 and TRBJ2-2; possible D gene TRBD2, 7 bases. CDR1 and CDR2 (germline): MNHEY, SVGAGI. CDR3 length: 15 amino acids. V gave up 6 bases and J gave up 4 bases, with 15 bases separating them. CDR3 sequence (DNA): TGTGCCAGCAGCCAAGGGGGGGATTTCACCGGGGAGCTGTTTTTT. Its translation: CASSQGGDFTGELFF.

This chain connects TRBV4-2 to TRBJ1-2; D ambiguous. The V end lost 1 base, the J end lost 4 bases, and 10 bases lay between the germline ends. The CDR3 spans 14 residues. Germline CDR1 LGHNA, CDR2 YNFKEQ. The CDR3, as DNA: TGTGCCAGCAGCCAAGGCTTAGGGCGCTATGGCTACACCTTC. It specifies CASSQGLGRYGYTF.

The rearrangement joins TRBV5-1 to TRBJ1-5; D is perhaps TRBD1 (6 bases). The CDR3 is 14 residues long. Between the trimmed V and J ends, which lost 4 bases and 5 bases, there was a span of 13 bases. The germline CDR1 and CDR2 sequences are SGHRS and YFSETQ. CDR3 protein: CASSPVGGHQPQHF. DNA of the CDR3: TGCGCCAGCAGCCCGGTCGGGGGGCATCAGCCCCAGCATTTT.

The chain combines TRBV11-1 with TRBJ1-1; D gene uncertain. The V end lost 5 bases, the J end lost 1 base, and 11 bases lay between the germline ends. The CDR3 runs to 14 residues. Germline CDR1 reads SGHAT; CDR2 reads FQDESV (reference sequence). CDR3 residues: CASSHGRENTEAFF. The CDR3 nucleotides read TGTGCCAGCAGCCACGGACGCGAGAACACTGAAGCTTTCTTT.

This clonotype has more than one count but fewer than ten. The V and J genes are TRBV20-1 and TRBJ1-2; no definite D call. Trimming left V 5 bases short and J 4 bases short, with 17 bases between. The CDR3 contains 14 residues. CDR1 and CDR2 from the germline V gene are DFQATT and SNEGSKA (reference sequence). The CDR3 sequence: CSASPPAASYGYTF. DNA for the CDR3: TGCAGTGCTTCTCCCCCGGCCGCGTCCTATGGCTACACCTTC.

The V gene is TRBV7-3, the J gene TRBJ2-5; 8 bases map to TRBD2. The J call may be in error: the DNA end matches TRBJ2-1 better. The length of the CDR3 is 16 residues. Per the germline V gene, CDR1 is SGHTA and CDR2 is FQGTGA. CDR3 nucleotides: TGTGCCAGCAGCCCCTTGGGAGCGGGAGCCCGCAATGAGCAGTTCTTC. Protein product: CASSPLGAGARNEQFF.

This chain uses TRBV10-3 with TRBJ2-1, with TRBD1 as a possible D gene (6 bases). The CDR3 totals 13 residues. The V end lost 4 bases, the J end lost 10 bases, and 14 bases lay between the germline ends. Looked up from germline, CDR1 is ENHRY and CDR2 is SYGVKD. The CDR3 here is CAISGLQGGEQFF. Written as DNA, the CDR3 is TGTGCCATCAGTGGTTTACAGGGCGGGGAGCAGTTCTTC.

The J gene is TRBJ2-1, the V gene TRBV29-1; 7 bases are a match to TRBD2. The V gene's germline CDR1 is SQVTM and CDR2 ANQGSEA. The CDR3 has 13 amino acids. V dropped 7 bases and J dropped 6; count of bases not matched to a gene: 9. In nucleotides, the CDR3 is TGCAGCGCTGGACTAGTGAGTCCCAATGAGCAGTTCTTC. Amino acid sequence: CSAGLVSPNEQFF.

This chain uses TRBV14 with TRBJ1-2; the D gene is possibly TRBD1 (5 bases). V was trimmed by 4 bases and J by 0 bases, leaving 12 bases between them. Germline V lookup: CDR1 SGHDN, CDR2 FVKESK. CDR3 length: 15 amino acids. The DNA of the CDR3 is TGTGCCAGCAGCCTCTCGGGGCAGCCTAACTATGGCTACACCTTC. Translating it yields CASSLSGQPNYGYTF.

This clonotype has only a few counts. CDR3 sequence reads: CSVALEARGYTF. The CDR3 DNA sequence: TGCAGCGTTGCTCTGGAGGCGCGTGGCTACACCTTC. The chain is built from TRBV29-1 and TRBJ1-2; D not resolved. Per the germline V gene, CDR1 is SQVTM and CDR2 is ANQGSEA. The CDR3 has 12 residues. V was shortened by 4 bases and J by 7 bases, with 13 bases between the two germline ends.